These T cell receptor beta chains were read from a single sample in a study of chemoradiotherapy in HPV16-positive cancers. The assay was immunoSEQ multiplex PCR, and TCRdb's table has in-frame clones only and misses some. Of more than 1,000 clones listed, roughly 79% were seen once; the top ten hold around an eighth. The sequences come from tumor tissue, collected from a patient who underwent chemoradiotherapy. These receptors originate from a human donor with HPV-associated anogenital cancer. CDR3s include the opening cysteine and the closing phenylalanine or tryptophan. A D gene is named only where the DNA matches it firmly. Not every row has a clone size; where given, it reads once, few, many or a size class.

j_call,v_call,clone_size,d_call,cdr3_aa,cdr3_nt
TRBJ2-2,TRBV7-2,-,-,CASSYGDKTGELFF,TGTGCCAGCAGCTACGGAGATAAAACCGGGGAGCTGTTTTTT
TRBJ1-1,TRBV4-3,-,-,CASSQDETTEAFF,TGCGCCAGCAGCCAAGACGAAACCACTGAAGCTTTCTTT
TRBJ2-7,TRBV28,-,TRBD2,CASSSGTSGGNYEQYF,TGTGCCAGCAGTTCCGGGACTAGCGGGGGGAACTACGAGCAGTACTTC
TRBJ2-3,TRBV6-4,-,-,CASSDSLGASDTQYF,TGTGCCAGCAGTGACTCGCTAGGTGCCTCAGATACGCAGTATTTT
TRBJ2-2,TRBV27,-,-,CASSLPQWGSGTGELFF,TGTGCCAGCAGTTTACCCCAGTGGGGGTCGGGGACCGGGGAGCTGTTTTTT
TRBJ2-7,TRBV10-3,-,-,CAISGGAGYEQYF,TGTGCCATCAGTGGAGGGGCTGGCTACGAGCAGTACTTC
TRBJ1-5,TRBV27,-,TRBD1,CASRGQGNQPQHF,TGTGCCAGCCGGGGACAGGGCAATCAGCCCCAGCATTTT
TRBJ2-1,TRBV20-1,-,-,CTPPNEQFF,TGCACCCCTCCCAATGAGCAGTTCTTC
TRBJ2-3,TRBV6-6,once,TRBD2,CASRKWTSASTDTQYF,TGTGCCAGCAGAAAGTGGACTAGCGCTAGCACAGATACGCAGTATTTT
TRBJ2-1,TRBV4-3,-,-,CASSQEGRGPYNEQFF,TGCGCCAGCAGCCAAGAGGGCAGGGGACCCTACAATGAGCAGTTCTTC
TRBJ1-5,TRBV7-2,-,-,CASSSFGPAGGNQPQHF,TGTGCCAGCAGTTCATTTGGGCCAGCTGGGGGCAATCAGCCCCAGCATTTT
TRBJ2-5,TRBV7-8,-,-,CASSLEPGQTQYF,TGTGCCAGCAGCTTAGAGCCGGGACAGACCCAGTACTTC
TRBJ2-1,TRBV21-1,-,-,CASSIAGHFPGDNEQFF,TGTGCCAGCAGCATAGCGGGACATTTCCCTGGGGACAATGAGCAGTTCTTC
TRBJ2-1,TRBV5-8,-,TRBD1,CASSLMGQGWNEQFF,TGTGCCAGCAGCTTGATGGGACAGGGGTGGAATGAGCAGTTCTTC
TRBJ1-5,TRBV27,-,-,CASRVSPVQPQHF,TGTGCCAGCAGGGTATCGCCGGTACAGCCCCAGCATTTT
TRBJ2-7,TRBV7-8,-,-,CASSPGTGAGYEQYF,TGTGCCAGCAGCCCGGGTACAGGAGCTGGCTACGAGCAGTACTTC
TRBJ2-5,TRBV7-8,-,TRBD1,CASSFGWDRGETQYF,TGTGCCAGCAGCTTTGGGTGGGACAGAGGAGAGACCCAGTACTTC
TRBJ2-3,TRBV19,-,-,CASSHATQDTQYF,TGTGCCAGTAGTCACGCCACACAGGATACGCAGTATTTT
TRBJ2-1,TRBV6-5,-,TRBD2,CASGLAGSNEQFF,TGTGCCAGCGGACTAGCGGGCTCCAATGAGCAGTTCTTC
TRBJ2-7,TRBV10-1,-,-,CASSEPGGPGLLLYEQYF,TGCGCCAGCAGTGAGCCCGGCGGCCCGGGACTGCTTCTTTACGAGCAGTACTTC
TRBJ2-7,TRBV4-3,-,TRBD2,CASSQDPRLAGEYEQYF,TGCGCCAGCAGCCAAGATCCCCGACTAGCGGGGGAGTACGAGCAGTACTTC
TRBJ1-1,TRBV9,-,TRBD1,CASSEEQGRTNTEAFF,TGTGCCAGCAGCGAGGAACAGGGGCGGACGAACACTGAAGCTTTCTTT
TRBJ2-5,TRBV14,-,-,CASSFDRIETQYF,TGTGCCAGCAGTTTTGACAGGATAGAGACCCAGTACTTC
TRBJ1-2,TRBV19,-,TRBD1,CASSRTGILDGYTF,TGTGCCAGTAGCCGGACAGGAATCCTTGATGGCTACACCTTC
TRBJ2-3,TRBV2,-,TRBD2,CASITSSGEADTQYF,TGTGCCAGCATAACGTCTAGCGGGGAGGCAGATACGCAGTATTTT
TRBJ1-2,TRBV6-1,-,-,CASSEAPGSYGYTF,TGTGCCAGCAGTGAGGCCCCCGGGTCCTATGGCTACACCTTC
TRBJ2-7,TRBV11-3,-,-,CASSSRHRDEQYF,TGTGCCAGCAGCTCACGACACCGGGACGAGCAGTACTTC
TRBJ2-7,TRBV18,-,TRBD1,CASSLAGTDHYEQYF,TGTGCCAGCTCACTCGCCGGGACAGACCACTACGAGCAGTACTTC
TRBJ1-5,TRBV4-3,-,-,CASSQAETGTWGNQPQHF,TGCGCCAGCAGCCAAGCTGAAACCGGGACTTGGGGGAATCAGCCCCAGCATTTT
TRBJ1-2,TRBV28,-,-,CASILERGGYGYTF,TGTGCCAGCATCCTTGAGAGGGGGGGCTATGGCTACACCTTC
TRBJ2-1,TRBV5-4,-,TRBD2,CASSLAGGREQFF,TGTGCCAGCAGCCTAGCGGGAGGAAGAGAGCAGTTCTTC
TRBJ2-2,TRBV18,-,TRBD2,CASSHGLAGTNTGELFF,TGTGCCAGCTCCCACGGACTAGCGGGAACGAACACCGGGGAGCTGTTTTTT